This T cell receptor beta chain was obtained from a study of graft-versus-host responses after intestinal transplantation. Background on the study: Isolated intestinal, liver-intestinal, or multivisceral transplants had been given to the recipients. Findings of the study overall: GvH clones detected in recipient marrow included some appearing first in ileum or blood.

Clones were sequenced by immunoSEQ multiplex PCR, and TCRdb holds only the in-frame ones, with some missing. The sample contains roughly 81,000 clones, around 83% of which appear only once. This clone showed up just a few times. Its antigen is undetermined. Trimming left V 5 bases short and J 3 bases short, with 14 bases between. CDR3 length: 14 amino acids. Per germline, CDR1 MNHEY and CDR2 SVGAGI. This rearrangement joins TRBV6-5 to TRBJ2-7, with a tentative D call TRBD1 (6 bases). Specimen: unstimulated CD4+ T cells sorted from spleen or lymph node cells, collected before intestinal transplant. The receptor's source is a human donor who received an intestinal transplant. CDR3 region: CASSLSGDNYEQYF. The CDR3 bases are TGTGCCAGCAGTCTCTCAGGGGATAACTACGAGCAGTACTTC.